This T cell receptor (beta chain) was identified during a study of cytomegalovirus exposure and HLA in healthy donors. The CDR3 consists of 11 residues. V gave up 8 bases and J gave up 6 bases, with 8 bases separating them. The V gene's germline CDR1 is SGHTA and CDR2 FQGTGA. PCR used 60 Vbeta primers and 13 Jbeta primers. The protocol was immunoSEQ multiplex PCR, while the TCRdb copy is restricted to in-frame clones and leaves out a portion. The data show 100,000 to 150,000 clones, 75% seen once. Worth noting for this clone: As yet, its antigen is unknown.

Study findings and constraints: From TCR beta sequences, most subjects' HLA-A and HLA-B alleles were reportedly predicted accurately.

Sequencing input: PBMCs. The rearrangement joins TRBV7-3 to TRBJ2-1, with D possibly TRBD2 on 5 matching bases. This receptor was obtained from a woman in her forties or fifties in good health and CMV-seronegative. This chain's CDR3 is CASSGSNEQFF. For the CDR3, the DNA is TGTGCCAGCTCGGGGAGCAATGAGCAGTTCTTC.